Below, 8 T cell receptor beta chains from the same sample are listed, as sequenced in a study of CD8 T cells in ankylosing spondylitis. Each CDR3 protein is one row after TCRdb ran MiXCR on the 5' RACE reads. The data show about 25,000 distinct CDR3 sequences, under 3% seen once. The specimen sequenced was blood, either unsorted or a sorted T cell fraction (not recorded which). The receptors come from a female donor with ankylosing spondylitis or in good health (not recorded which).

This clonotype was seen repeatedly, ten times or more. J is TRBJ2-1 and V is TRBV9; 14 bases fit TRBD2. J gave up 5 bases and V 3 bases, and 13 bases lay outside the gene matches. The CDR3 runs to 19 residues. Per the germline V gene, CDR1 is SGDLS and CDR2 is YYNGEE. CDR3 sequence: CASSATPGLAGVKDNEQFF. CDR3 in DNA: TGTGCCAGCAGCGCAACACCGGGACTAGCGGGAGTCAAGGACAATGAGCAGTTCTTC.

This clonotype was counted at least ten times. The rearrangement uses TRBV9 and TRBJ2-2, with D possibly TRBD2 on 6 matching bases. The length of the CDR3 is 15 residues. Germline lookup yields CDR1 SGDLS and CDR2 YYNGEE. V was trimmed by 3 bases and J by 2 bases, leaving 11 bases between them. The DNA for the CDR3 is TGTGCCAGCAGCGACCGGGACTCTAACACCGGGGAGCTGTTTTTT. This codes for CASSDRDSNTGELFF.

This clonotype was counted ten times or more. The V call is TRBV9, the J call TRBJ1-3; D ambiguous. V lost 4 bases and J 0 bases, leaving 17 bases between the germline ends. CDR3 length: 17 residues. Germline CDR1 reads SGDLS; CDR2 reads YYNGEE. The CDR3, as DNA: TGTGCCAGCAGCCCCACGGACCGATTCTCCTCTGGAAACACCATATATTTT. Amino acids: CASSPTDRFSSGNTIYF.

The V and J genes are TRBV9 and TRBJ2-3; 8 bases line up with TRBD2. The germline V gene encodes CDR1 SGDLS and CDR2 YYNGEE. Losses at the gene ends were 3 bases for V and 3 bases for J; bases not matched to a gene: 6. The CDR3 loop spans 15 amino acids. CDR3: CASSDAGRGTDTQYF. CDR3 DNA: TGTGCCAGCAGCGACGCCGGGAGGGGTACAGATACGCAGTATTTT.

In its sample, this clonotype was seen many times. CDR3 protein: CASSVGLGIGRSAETQYF. The CDR3 DNA sequence: TGTGCCAGCAGCGTAGGTCTCGGAATAGGCAGGAGTGCCGAGACCCAGTACTTC. V usage is TRBV9 and J usage is TRBJ2-5; unclear D gene. The CDR3 is 18 residues long. The V and J ends lost 0 bases and 5 bases respectively, with 23 bases between them. Germline CDR1 is SGDLS and CDR2 is YYNGEE.

This clonotype was counted ten times or more. This chain connects TRBV9 to TRBJ2-6, with D perhaps matching TRBD1 or TRBD2 (5 bases each). V lost 1 base and J 0 bases, leaving 14 bases between the germline ends. The CDR3 spans 18 residues. CDR1 and CDR2 from the germline V gene are SGDLS and YYNGEE. The CDR3 reads CASSVYGTAGSGANVLTF. Written as DNA, the CDR3 is TGTGCCAGCAGCGTATATGGGACGGCCGGCTCTGGGGCCAACGTCCTGACTTTC.

This clonotype was counted many times. The chain has TRBV9 and TRBJ2-7; either TRBD1 or TRBD2 may fit D (9 bases each). The CDR3 loop spans 15 amino acids. Trimming took 4 bases from V and 6 from J, leaving 20 bases between them. Germline CDR1 is SGDLS and CDR2 is YYNGEE. The CDR3 loop reads CASSRSGGQGGEQYF. CDR3 DNA: TGTGCCAGCAGCCGTAGCGGGGGACAGGGTGGCGAGCAGTACTTC.

This clonotype was seen many times. The chain carries TRBV9 and TRBJ2-5; 9 nucleotides match TRBD1. From germline, CDR1 is SGDLS and CDR2 YYNGEE. The junction had 5 bases not matched to a gene; V was cut back by 4 bases and J by 1 base. The CDR3 length is 15 residues. CDR3 in DNA: TGTGCCAGCAGCCTGGGACAGGGCACCCAAGAGACCCAGTACTTC. Its translation: CASSLGQGTQETQYF.